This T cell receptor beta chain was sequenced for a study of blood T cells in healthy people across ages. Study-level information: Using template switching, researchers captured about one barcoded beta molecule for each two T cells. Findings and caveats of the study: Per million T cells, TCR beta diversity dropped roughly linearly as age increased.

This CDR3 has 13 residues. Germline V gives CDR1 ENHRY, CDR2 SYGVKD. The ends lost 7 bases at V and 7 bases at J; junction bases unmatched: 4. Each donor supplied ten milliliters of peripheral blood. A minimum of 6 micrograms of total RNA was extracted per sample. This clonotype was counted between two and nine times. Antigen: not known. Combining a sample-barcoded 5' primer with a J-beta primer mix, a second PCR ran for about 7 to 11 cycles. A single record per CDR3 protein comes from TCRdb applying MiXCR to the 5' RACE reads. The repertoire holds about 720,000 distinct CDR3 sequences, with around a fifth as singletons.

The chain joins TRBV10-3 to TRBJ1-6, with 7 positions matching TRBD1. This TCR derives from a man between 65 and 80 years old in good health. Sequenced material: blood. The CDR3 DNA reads TGTGCCATCAACAGGGGAACGAATTCACCCCTCCACTTT. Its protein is CAINRGTNSPLHF.